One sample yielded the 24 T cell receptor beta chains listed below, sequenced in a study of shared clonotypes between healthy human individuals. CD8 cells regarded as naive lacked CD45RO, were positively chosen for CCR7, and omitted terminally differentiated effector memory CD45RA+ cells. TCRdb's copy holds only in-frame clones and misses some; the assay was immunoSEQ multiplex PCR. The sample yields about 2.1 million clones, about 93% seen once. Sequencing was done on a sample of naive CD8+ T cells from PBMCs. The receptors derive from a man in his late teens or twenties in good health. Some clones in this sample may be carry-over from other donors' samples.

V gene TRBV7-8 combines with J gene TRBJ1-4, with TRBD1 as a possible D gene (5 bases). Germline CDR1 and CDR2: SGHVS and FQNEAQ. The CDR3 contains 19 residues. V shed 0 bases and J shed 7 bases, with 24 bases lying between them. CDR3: CASSLAPGRAEIFREKLFF. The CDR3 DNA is TGTGCCAGCAGCTTAGCGCCCGGCAGGGCTGAGATATTTCGTGAAAAACTGTTTTTT.

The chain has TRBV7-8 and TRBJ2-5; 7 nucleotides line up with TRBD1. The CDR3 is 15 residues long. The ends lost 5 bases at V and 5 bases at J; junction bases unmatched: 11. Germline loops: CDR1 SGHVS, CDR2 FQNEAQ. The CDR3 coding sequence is TGTGCCAGCAGCATCCTTACAGGGGTTCGGGAGACCCAGTACTTC. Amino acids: CASSILTGVRETQYF.

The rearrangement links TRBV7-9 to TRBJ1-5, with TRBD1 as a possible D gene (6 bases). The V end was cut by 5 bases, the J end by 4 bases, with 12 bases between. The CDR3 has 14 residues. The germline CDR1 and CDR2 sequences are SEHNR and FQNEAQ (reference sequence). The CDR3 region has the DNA TGTGCCAGCAGCGAGGGGGGAGGAAATCAGCCCCAGCATTTT. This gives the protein CASSEGGGNQPQHF.

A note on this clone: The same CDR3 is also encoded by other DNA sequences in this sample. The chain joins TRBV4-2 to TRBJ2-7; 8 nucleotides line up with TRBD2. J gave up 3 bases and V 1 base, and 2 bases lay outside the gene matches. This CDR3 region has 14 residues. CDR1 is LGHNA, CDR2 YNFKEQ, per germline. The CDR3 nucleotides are TGTGCCAGCAGCCAAGGTGCGGGGGGCTACGAGCAGTACTTC. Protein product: CASSQGAGGYEQYF.

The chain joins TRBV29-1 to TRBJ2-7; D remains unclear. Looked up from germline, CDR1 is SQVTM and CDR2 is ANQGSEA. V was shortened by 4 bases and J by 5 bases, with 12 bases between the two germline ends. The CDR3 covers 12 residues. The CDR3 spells CSVAWGVHEQYF. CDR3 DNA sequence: TGCAGCGTTGCGTGGGGTGTTCACGAGCAGTACTTC.

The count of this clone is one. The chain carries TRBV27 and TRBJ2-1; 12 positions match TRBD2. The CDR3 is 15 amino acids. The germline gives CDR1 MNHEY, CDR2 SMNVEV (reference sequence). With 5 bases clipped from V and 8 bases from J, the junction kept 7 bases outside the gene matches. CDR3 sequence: CASSVTSGSPDEQFF. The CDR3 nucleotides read TGTGCCAGCAGTGTGACTAGCGGGAGTCCAGATGAGCAGTTCTTC.

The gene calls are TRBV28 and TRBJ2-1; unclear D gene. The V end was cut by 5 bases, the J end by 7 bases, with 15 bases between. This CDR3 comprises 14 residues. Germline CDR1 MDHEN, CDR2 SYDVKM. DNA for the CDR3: TGTGCCAGCAGTCAAACGGGCCTCGGGAATGAGCAGTTCTTC. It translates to CASSQTGLGNEQFF.

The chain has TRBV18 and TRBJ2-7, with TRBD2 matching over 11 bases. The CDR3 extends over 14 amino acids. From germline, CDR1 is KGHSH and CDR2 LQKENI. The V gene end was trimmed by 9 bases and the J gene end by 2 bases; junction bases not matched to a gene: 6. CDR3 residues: CASRTLAGAYEQYF. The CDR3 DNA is TGTGCCAGTAGGACACTAGCGGGAGCCTACGAGCAGTACTTC. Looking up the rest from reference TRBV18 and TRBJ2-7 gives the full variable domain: NAGVMQNPRHLVRRRGQEARLRCSPMKGHSHVYWYRQLPEEGLKFMVYLQKENIIDESGMPKERFSAEFPKEGPSILRIQQVVRGDSAAYFCASRTLAGAYEQYFGPGTRLTVT.

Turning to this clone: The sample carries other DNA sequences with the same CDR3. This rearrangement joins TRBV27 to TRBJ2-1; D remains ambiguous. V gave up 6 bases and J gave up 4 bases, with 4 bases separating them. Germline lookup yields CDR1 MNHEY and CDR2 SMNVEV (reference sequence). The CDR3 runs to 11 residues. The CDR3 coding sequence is TGTGCCAGCAGCCAATACAATGAGCAGTTCTTC. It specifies CASSQYNEQFF.

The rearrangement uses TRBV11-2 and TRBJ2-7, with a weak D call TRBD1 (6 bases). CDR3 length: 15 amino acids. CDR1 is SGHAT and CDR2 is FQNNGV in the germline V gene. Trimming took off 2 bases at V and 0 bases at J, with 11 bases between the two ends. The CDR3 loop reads CASSLLGQSSYEQYF. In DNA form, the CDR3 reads TGTGCCAGCAGCTTATTAGGACAGAGCTCCTACGAGCAGTACTTC.

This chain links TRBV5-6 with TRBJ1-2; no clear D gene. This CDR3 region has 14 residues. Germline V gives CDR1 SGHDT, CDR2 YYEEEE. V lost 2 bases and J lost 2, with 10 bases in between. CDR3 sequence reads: CASSFVNNNYGYTF. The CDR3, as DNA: TGTGCCAGCAGCTTTGTGAACAACAACTATGGCTACACCTTC.

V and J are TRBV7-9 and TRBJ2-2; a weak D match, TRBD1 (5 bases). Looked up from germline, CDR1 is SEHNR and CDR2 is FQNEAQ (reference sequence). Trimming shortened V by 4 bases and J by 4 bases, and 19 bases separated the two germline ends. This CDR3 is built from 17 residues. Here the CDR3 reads CASSSPQTAPITGELFF. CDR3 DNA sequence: TGTGCCAGCAGCTCCCCCCAGACAGCGCCTATCACCGGGGAGCTGTTTTTT. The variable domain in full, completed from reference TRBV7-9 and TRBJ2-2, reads DTGVSQNPRHKITKRGQNVTFRCDPISEHNRLYWYRQTLGQGPEFLTYFQNEAQLEKSRLLSDRFSAERPKGSFSTLEIQRTEQGDSAMYLCASSSPQTAPITGELFFGEGSRLTVL.

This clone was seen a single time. CDR3 sequence reads: CASSMTGTLNTGELFF. For the CDR3, the DNA is TGTGCCAGCAGTATGACGGGGACCCTGAACACCGGGGAGCTGTTTTTT. The genes are TRBV28 and TRBJ2-2; tentatively, D is TRBD1 or TRBD2 (5 bases each). CDR1 is MDHEN and CDR2 is SYDVKM in the germline V gene. V was trimmed by 5 bases and J by 1 base, leaving 14 bases between them. The CDR3 consists of 16 residues.

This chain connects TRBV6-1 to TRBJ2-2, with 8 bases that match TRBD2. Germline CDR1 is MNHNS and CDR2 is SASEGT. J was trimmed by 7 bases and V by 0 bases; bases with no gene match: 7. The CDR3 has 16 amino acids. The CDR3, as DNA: TGTGCCAGCAGTGAAGCTGATGCGGGGGGCGGCGGGGAGCTGTTTTTT. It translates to CASSEADAGGGGELFF.

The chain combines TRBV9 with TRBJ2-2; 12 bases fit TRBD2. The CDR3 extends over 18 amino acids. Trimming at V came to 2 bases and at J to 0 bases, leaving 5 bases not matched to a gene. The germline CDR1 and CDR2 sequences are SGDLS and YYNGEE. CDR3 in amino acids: CASSVVTSGRPNTGELFF. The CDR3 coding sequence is TGTGCCAGCAGCGTCGTTACTAGCGGGAGGCCGAACACCGGGGAGCTGTTTTTT.

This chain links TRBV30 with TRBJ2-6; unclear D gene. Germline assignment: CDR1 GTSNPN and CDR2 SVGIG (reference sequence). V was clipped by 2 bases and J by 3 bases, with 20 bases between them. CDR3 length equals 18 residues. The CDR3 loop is CAWSSYRGNLLGANVLTF. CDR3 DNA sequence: TGTGCCTGGAGTTCCTACAGAGGTAATCTTCTTGGGGCCAACGTCCTGACTTTC.

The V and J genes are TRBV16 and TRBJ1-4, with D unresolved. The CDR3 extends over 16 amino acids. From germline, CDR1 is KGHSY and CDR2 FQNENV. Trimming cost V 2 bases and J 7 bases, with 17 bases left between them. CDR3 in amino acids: CASSQPGEVFGEKLFF. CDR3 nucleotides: TGTGCCAGCAGCCAACCCGGGGAAGTGTTTGGTGAAAAACTGTTTTTT.

The CDR3 bases are TGTGCCAGCAGCTTAGGGTACGAACGAGAGACCCAGTACTTC. This sequence encodes CASSLGYERETQYF. This chain connects TRBV11-2 to TRBJ2-5; no reliable D call. Trimming pared 1 base from V and 4 bases from J, leaving 10 bases between. The CDR3 totals 14 residues. The germline V gene encodes CDR1 SGHAT and CDR2 FQNNGV.

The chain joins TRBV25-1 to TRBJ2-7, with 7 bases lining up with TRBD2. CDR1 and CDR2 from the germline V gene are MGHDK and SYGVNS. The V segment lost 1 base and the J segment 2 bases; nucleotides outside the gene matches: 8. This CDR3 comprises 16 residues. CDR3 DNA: TGTGCCAGCAGTGAATTTGGACTAGGATCTCCCTACGAGCAGTACTTC. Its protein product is CASSEFGLGSPYEQYF.

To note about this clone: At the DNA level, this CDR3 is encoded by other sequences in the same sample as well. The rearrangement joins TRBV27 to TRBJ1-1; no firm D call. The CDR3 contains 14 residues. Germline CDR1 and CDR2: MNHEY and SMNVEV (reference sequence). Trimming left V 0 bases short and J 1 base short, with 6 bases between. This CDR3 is CASSLSGSNTEAFF. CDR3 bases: TGTGCCAGCAGTTTATCGGGGTCGAACACTGAAGCTTTCTTT.

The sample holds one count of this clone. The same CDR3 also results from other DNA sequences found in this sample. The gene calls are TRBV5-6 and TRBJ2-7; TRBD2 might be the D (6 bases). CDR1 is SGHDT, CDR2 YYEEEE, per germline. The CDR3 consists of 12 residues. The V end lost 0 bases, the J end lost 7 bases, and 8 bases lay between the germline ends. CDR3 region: CASSLVRGEQYF. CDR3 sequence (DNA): TGTGCCAGCAGCTTGGTCCGGGGGGAGCAGTACTTC.

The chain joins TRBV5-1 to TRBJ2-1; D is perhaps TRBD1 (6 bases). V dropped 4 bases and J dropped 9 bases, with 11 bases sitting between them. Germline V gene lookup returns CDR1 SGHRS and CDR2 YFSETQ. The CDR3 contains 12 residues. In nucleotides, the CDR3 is TGCGCCAGCAGCCGGGTAGGGGGTGAGCAGTTCTTC. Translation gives CASSRVGGEQFF. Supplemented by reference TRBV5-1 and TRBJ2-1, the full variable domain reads KAGVTQTPRYLIKTRGQQVTLSCSPISGHRSVSWYQQTPGQGLQFLFEYFSETQRNKGNFPGRFSGRQFSNSRSEMNVSTLELGDSALYLCASSRVGGEQFFGPGTRLTVL.

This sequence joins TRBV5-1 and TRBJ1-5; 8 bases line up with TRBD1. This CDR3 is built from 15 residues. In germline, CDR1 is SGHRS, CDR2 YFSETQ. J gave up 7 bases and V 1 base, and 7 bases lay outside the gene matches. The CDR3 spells CASSLTGGPRQPQHF. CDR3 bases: TGCGCCAGCAGCTTGACAGGGGGACCCAGGCAGCCCCAGCATTTT.

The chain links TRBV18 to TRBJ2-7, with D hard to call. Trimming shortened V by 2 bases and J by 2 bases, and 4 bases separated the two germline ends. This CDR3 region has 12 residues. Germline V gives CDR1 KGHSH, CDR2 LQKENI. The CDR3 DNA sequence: TGTGCCAGCTCACCAACGACCTACGAGCAGTACTTC. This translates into CASSPTTYEQYF.